These T cell receptor beta chains were read from a single sample in a study of cytomegalovirus exposure and HLA in healthy donors. Here immunoSEQ multiplex PCR was the method, and the copy in TCRdb shows in-frame clones only, minus some. The sample shows more than 150,000 clones, 75% to 90% of them seen only once. Sequenced input: PBMCs. The receptors stem from a woman between 45 and 65 years old in good health and CMV-seropositive. CDR3s include the opening cysteine and the closing phenylalanine or tryptophan. The order of the fields is D gene, clone size, V gene, J gene, CDR3 DNA, CDR3 protein. The D gene is left open where the match is weak. The listing skips clone size in some rows; elsewhere it reads once, few, many or a size class.

.	.	TRBV25-1	TRBJ2-7	TGTGCCAGCAGTGGACAAGAGCAGGGGTCCTACGAGCAGTACTTC	CASSGQEQGSYEQYF
.	.	TRBV7-2	TRBJ1-5	TGTGCCAGCAGCTTATTCAGGGGAGGGATTGGCAATCAGCCCCAGCATTTT	CASSLFRGGIGNQPQHF
.	.	TRBV19	TRBJ2-4	TGTGCCAGTAGTGGGGTGGAGAGGGACATTCAGTACTTC	CASSGVERDIQYF
.	.	TRBV15	TRBJ2-2	TGTGCCACCAGCAGAGGGGGGGACGGGGAGCTGTTTTTT	CATSRGGDGELFF
.	.	TRBV29-1	TRBJ2-5	TGCAGCGTTTCTGACAGGCCCCAAGAGACCCAGTACTTC	CSVSDRPQETQYF
TRBD2	few	TRBV5-6	TRBJ2-7	TGTGCCAGCAGAGACAGCGGGGGGGCCGGCGAGCAGTACTTC	CASRDSGGAGEQYF
.	.	TRBV10-3	TRBJ2-2	TGTGCCATCACTTCACAGGGAACTAGGAACACCGGGGAGCTGTTTTTT	CAITSQGTRNTGELFF
.	.	TRBV5-4	TRBJ2-7	TGTGCCAGCAGCTCAAGGACAGATTTCCGCGAGCAGTACTTC	CASSSRTDFREQYF
.	.	TRBV4-3	TRBJ1-6	TGCGCCAGCAGCCAAGAGCGTGAGGGTTATTATTCACCCCTCCACTTT	CASSQEREGYYSPLHF
.	.	TRBV7-2	TRBJ2-3	TGTGCCAGCAGCCATATTCCCGTGCCCGGGGATACGCAGTATTTT	CASSHIPVPGDTQYF
TRBD2	.	TRBV5-4	TRBJ2-1	TGTGCCAGCATCGAGCGGGGGGGCCAGTGGAATGAGCAGTTCTTC	CASIERGGQWNEQFF
.	.	TRBV2	TRBJ1-2	TGTGCCAGCAGGGGTACAGGGTACACCTTC	CASRGTGYTF
.	.	TRBV21-1	TRBJ2-3	TGTGCCAGCAGCAAAGGTGAGTTCACAGATACGCAGTATTTT	CASSKGEFTDTQYF
TRBD1	.	TRBV5-4	TRBJ1-1	TGTGCCAGCAGCCCTGGTGGGACAGCGTCGAACACTGAAGCTTTCTTT	CASSPGGTASNTEAFF
.	.	TRBV7-2	TRBJ1-2	TGTGCCAGCAGCTTGGATTGGGGGCTCTATGGCTACACCTTC	CASSLDWGLYGYTF
.	.	TRBV10-1	TRBJ1-5	TGCGCCAGCAGTGAGATGGCAGGCAATCAGCCCCAGCATTTT	CASSEMAGNQPQHF
.	.	TRBV5-8	TRBJ2-3	TGTGCCAGCAGCGAGACAGTTTCCCCCCTCACAGATACGCAGTATTTT	CASSETVSPLTDTQYF
TRBD2	.	TRBV9	TRBJ2-3	TGTGCCAGCAGCGGAGAAGCGGGGCTCCTGGGGGATACGCAGTATTTT	CASSGEAGLLGDTQYF
.	few	TRBV14	TRBJ1-3	TGTGCCAGCAGCCAAGGACTCCAGGGAAACACCATATATTTT	CASSQGLQGNTIYF
TRBD2	.	TRBV29-1	TRBJ2-3	TGCAGCGTCACCGGGGGGGCCTTTGGGACAGATACGCAGTATTTT	CSVTGGAFGTDTQYF
TRBD2	.	TRBV6-1	TRBJ2-1	TGTGCCAGCAGTGAGGGGCGGGGGGGGTGGTTCTTC	CASSEGRGGWFF
TRBD1	.	TRBV2	TRBJ1-5	TGTGCCAGCAGTGAAGCGCCGGGACAGGGAGGAGGAAGGAGCAATCAGCCCCAGCATTTT	CASSEAPGQGGGRSNQPQHF
.	.	TRBV20-1	TRBJ2-2	TGCAGTGCTACTAACACCGGGGAGCTGTTTTTT	CSATNTGELFF
.	.	TRBV27	TRBJ2-5	TGTGCCAGCAGTCTAACAGGAAAAGAGACCCAGTACTTC	CASSLTGKETQYF
TRBD2	.	TRBV5-4	TRBJ2-6	TGTGCCACCGCGGGGGGGCAGGCGAATCCCTCTGGGGCCAACGTCCTGACTTTC	CATAGGQANPSGANVLTF
.	.	TRBV23-1	TRBJ1-1	TGCGCCAGCAGTCCATGGGGGCGCACTGAAGCTTTCTTT	CASSPWGRTEAFF
.	.	TRBV27	TRBJ2-7	TGTGCCAGCAAGAGTAGAAACTACGAGCAGTACTTC	CASKSRNYEQYF
TRBD1	.	TRBV29-1	TRBJ1-2	TGCAGCGTGGCCCGGGACAGGGGCTATGGCTACACCTTC	CSVARDRGYGYTF
.	.	TRBV27	TRBJ1-3	TGTGCCAGCAGTCCCTGGACGGGAAACTCTGGAAACACCATATATTTT	CASSPWTGNSGNTIYF
TRBD2	once	TRBV7-2	TRBJ2-3	TGTGCCAGCAGCCGTAGACTAGCGGGGGAGGGCACAGATACGCAGTATTTT	CASSRRLAGEGTDTQYF
.	.	TRBV6-6	TRBJ1-1	TGTGCCAGCAGTCTAGACAGCTGGGAGGGCACTGAAGCTTTCTTT	CASSLDSWEGTEAFF
TRBD1	.	TRBV28	TRBJ1-3	TGTGCCAGCAGTTTATTGTCGGGACAGCAAGGGGACACCATATATTTT	CASSLLSGQQGDTIYF
TRBD1	.	TRBV5-6	TRBJ2-4	TGTGCCAGCAGCTTGGGGACAGGGGGCGACATTCAGTACTTC	CASSLGTGGDIQYF
TRBD2	.	TRBV5-1	TRBJ2-7	TGCGCCAGCAGCGCGCGGGAGGGCGGCGAGCAGTACTTC	CASSAREGGEQYF
TRBD1	.	TRBV6-6	TRBJ1-2	TGTGCCAGCAGCCTGACAGGGGGCGATGGCTACACCTTC	CASSLTGGDGYTF
.	.	TRBV12-5	TRBJ1-5	TGTGCTAGTGGGGGGACACCTCGAGGAGCGCCGAGCAATCAGCCCCAGCATTTT	CASGGTPRGAPSNQPQHF
.	.	TRBV6-5	TRBJ2-5	TGTGCCAGCAATTCCCGCGCCGCCGGGACCCAGTACTTC	CASNSRAAGTQYF
TRBD2	.	TRBV5-1	TRBJ2-7	TGCGCCAGCAGCGCGTTCGGGGGGACCTCCTACGAGCAGTACTTC	CASSAFGGTSYEQYF
TRBD1	.	TRBV6-1	TRBJ2-7	TGTGCCAGCAGTCGAGCCCGGGACAGGAGCTACGAGCAGTACTTC	CASSRARDRSYEQYF
.	.	TRBV6-5	TRBJ2-5	TGTGCCAGCACTGTGACAGAGACGAGGGAGACCCAGTACTTC	CASTVTETRETQYF
TRBD2	.	TRBV5-4	TRBJ2-2	TGTGCCAGCAGCTTGAAGGCGGGGGGGTCCGGGGAGCTGTTTTTT	CASSLKAGGSGELFF
TRBD2	.	TRBV6-1	TRBJ2-1	TGTGCCAGCACACGTATAGCGGGGGGGCAAAATGAGCAGTTCTTC	CASTRIAGGQNEQFF
.	once	TRBV28	TRBJ1-2	TGTGCCAGCAGTTCCGACATGGATGGCTACACCTTC	CASSSDMDGYTF
TRBD2	.	TRBV7-8	TRBJ2-7	TGTGCCAGCAGCTTAACTAGCGGGGGGGCGGTATTCGAGCAGTACTTC	CASSLTSGGAVFEQYF
TRBD1	.	TRBV6-1	TRBJ1-6	TGTGCCAGCAGTGTAGAGGACAGGGTGAATTCACCCCTCCACTTT	CASSVEDRVNSPLHF
TRBD1	once	TRBV7-3	TRBJ1-6	TGTGCCAGCGCTTGGGGACAGGTTAATTCACCCCTCCACTTT	CASAWGQVNSPLHF
TRBD1	.	TRBV7-3	TRBJ1-1	TGTGCCAGCAGCATGCAGGGGGGAGGCACTGAAGCTTTCTTT	CASSMQGGGTEAFF
.	.	TRBV18	TRBJ2-3	TGTGCCAGCTCACCAAGGGCGGGGGCCCTCACAGATACGCAGTATTTT	CASSPRAGALTDTQYF
TRBD2	.	TRBV11-2	TRBJ2-5	TGTGCCAGCAGCTTAAGCCGGACTAGCGGGGTACAAGAGACCCAGTACTTC	CASSLSRTSGVQETQYF
.	few	TRBV6-5	TRBJ2-7	TGTGCCAGCAGTTACGCGGGACTCCTAACCTACGAGCAGTACTTC	CASSYAGLLTYEQYF
TRBD2	.	TRBV10-1	TRBJ2-7	TGCGCCAGCGATCCGGGACTAGCGGGGCTTCACTACGAGCAGTACTTC	CASDPGLAGLHYEQYF
TRBD1	few	TRBV15	TRBJ1-2	TGTGCCACCAGCAGAGATAGGGGGACAGCGAATAACTATGGCTACACCTTC	CATSRDRGTANNYGYTF
TRBD1	.	TRBV11-2	TRBJ2-3	TGTGCCAGCAGCTTGGGGGACAGGGGGCTAGGTACGCAGTATTTT	CASSLGDRGLGTQYF
.	.	TRBV18	TRBJ1-3	TGTGCCAGCTCACCGGACAACTCTGGAAACACCATATATTTT	CASSPDNSGNTIYF
.	.	TRBV6-5	TRBJ2-7	TGTGCCAGCAGTGTAGGGGACCCAGGGGCCTACGAGCAGTACTTC	CASSVGDPGAYEQYF